This TCR beta chain was obtained from a study of T cells in Graves' hyperthyroidism and ophthalmopathy. Researchers amplified the TCR beta CDR3 regions from RNA transcripts. RT-PCR in the first round (using the HTBI primer set) targeted the TCR CDR3. MiXCR was run by TCRdb on the multiplex PCR reads, yielding one entry per CDR3 protein. The table includes around 300,000 distinct CDR3 sequences, about 15% detected once. V lost 6 bases to trimming and J lost 4 bases, with 32 bases between them. The CDR3 covers 19 residues. Germline loops: CDR1 DFQATT, CDR2 SNEGSKA (reference sequence). In its sample, this clonotype was seen a few times.

Source material: blood. The V and J genes are TRBV20-1 and TRBJ2-3; D perhaps matches TRBD2 (7 bases). The receptor was isolated from a woman in her thirties with Graves' hyperthyroidism. The CDR3 spells CSATPYLARGGPEADTQYF. Written as DNA, the CDR3 is TGCAGTGCCACACCTTACCTAGCCAGGGGAGGGCCTGAGGCAGATACGCAGTATTTT.